These 19 T cell receptor beta chains share one sample of origin, sequenced in a study of cytomegalovirus exposure and HLA in healthy donors. Using immunoSEQ multiplex PCR, the repertoire was profiled, and TCRdb retains in-frame clones only, with some absent. Of almost 70,000 clones in the sample, approximately 96% were seen once. The specimen sequenced was PBMCs. The receptors here all came from a woman younger than 30 in good health and CMV-seropositive.

This chain joins TRBV6-1 and TRBJ1-1; D might be TRBD1 (6 bases). Trimming shortened V by 3 bases and J by 1 base, and 9 bases separated the two germline ends. The CDR3 runs to 14 residues. Germline CDR1 MNHNS, CDR2 SASEGT. The CDR3 region has the DNA TGTGCCAGCAGTGAGGGGGCGACGAACACTGAAGCTTTCTTT. This translates into CASSEGATNTEAFF.

The rearrangement joins TRBV27 to TRBJ2-7; a possible D gene is TRBD2 (6 bases). Germline loops: CDR1 MNHEY, CDR2 SMNVEV (reference sequence). V was cut by 7 bases and J by 1 base, with 8 bases left in between. This CDR3 has 12 residues. Here the CDR3 DNA reads TGTGCCAGCATCGGGAGTTCCTACGAGCAGTACTTC. Its protein is CASIGSSYEQYF.

The rearrangement links TRBV21-1 to TRBJ1-1. TRBV21-1 represents a pseudogene. CDR3 length equals 15 residues. In nucleotides, the CDR3 is TGTGCCAGCAGCAAAGAGAGCGGGACGGATACTGAAGCTTTCTTT. It yields the protein CASSKESGTDTEAFF.

The CDR3 loop reads CASSTRLAVGHEQYF. CDR3 in DNA: TGTGCCAGCAGTACGAGACTAGCGGTAGGCCACGAGCAGTACTTC. J is TRBJ2-7 and V is TRBV28; 9 nucleotides line up with TRBD2. Germline loops: CDR1 MDHEN, CDR2 SYDVKM. This CDR3 has 15 amino acids. V gave up 5 bases and J gave up 5 bases; unmatched junction bases: 10.

DNA for the CDR3: TGTGCCAGCAGCTTGGGTGGCGGGAGCAGGTACGAGCAGTACTTC. It translates to CASSLGGGSRYEQYF. The V call is TRBV5-4, the J call TRBJ2-7; 7 bases line up with TRBD2. This CDR3 region has 15 residues. Looked up from germline, CDR1 is SGHNT and CDR2 is YYREEE (reference sequence). The trim removed 0 bases at V and 4 bases at J, leaving 7 bases unmatched. Full variable domain (rest looked up from reference TRBV5-4 and TRBJ2-7): ETGVTQSPTHLIKTRGQQVTLRCSSQSGHNTVSWYQQALGQGPQFIFQYYREEENGRGNFPPRFSGLQFPNYSSELNVNALELDDSALYLCASSLGGGSRYEQYFGPGTRLTVT.

The J gene is TRBJ1-2, the V gene TRBV6-5; D remains unclear. Trimming removed 6 bases at V and 7 bases at J, with 9 bases between. The CDR3 is 11 amino acids. Looked up from germline, CDR1 is MNHEY and CDR2 is SVGAGI. The CDR3: CASRREGGYTF. The DNA for the CDR3 is TGTGCCAGCAGAAGAGAGGGTGGCTACACCTTC.

The V and J genes are TRBV7-2 and TRBJ1-1, with D possibly matching TRBD1 (5 bases). The CDR3 length is 13 residues. Deletions cut 5 bases from V and 2 bases from J, with 9 bases between. Germline CDR1 and CDR2: SGHTA and FQGNSA. CDR3 sequence (DNA): TGTGCCAGCAGCGTCGACAGTAACACTGAAGCTTTCTTT. As protein: CASSVDSNTEAFF. The variable domain in full, completed from reference TRBV7-2 and TRBJ1-1, reads GAGVSQSPSNKVTEKGKDVELRCDPISGHTALYWYRQSLGQGLEFLIYFQGNSAPDKSGLPSDRFSAERTGGSVSTLTIQRTQQEDSAVYLCASSVDSNTEAFFGQGTRLTVV.

The chain couples TRBV28 to TRBJ2-2, with unresolved D. Germline V CDR1 and CDR2: MDHEN, SYDVKM. Trimming stripped 5 bases from V and 4 bases from J, with 11 bases between. The CDR3 is 14 amino acids. The DNA for the CDR3 is TGTGCCAGCAGTCCCCACCCGAGCACCGGGGAGCTGTTTTTT. Its translation is CASSPHPSTGELFF.

This chain uses TRBV30 with TRBJ1-5, with 9 bases aligning to TRBD1. J lost 4 bases, V lost 1 base, and 11 bases had no gene match. The CDR3 has 17 residues. Germline V gene data show CDR1 as GTSNPN and CDR2 as SVGIG (reference sequence). CDR3 in DNA: TGTGCCTGGAGTGCACGACTGGGGACAGGGAATAATCAGCCCCAGCATTTT. Translating gives CAWSARLGTGNNQPQHF.

The V call is TRBV13, the J call TRBJ2-1; 10 nucleotides align to TRBD2. CDR3 size: 18 residues. V trimming: 0 bases; J trimming: 3 bases; junction bases outside the gene matches: 8. The germline V gene encodes CDR1 PRHDT and CDR2 FYEKMQ (reference sequence). CDR3 sequence (DNA): TGTGCCAGCAGCTTAGGTCTCCTAGCGGGAGCCCTCTACAATGAGCAGTTCTTC. This codes for CASSLGLLAGALYNEQFF.

The CDR3 here is CASSARGSGYEQYF. CDR3 in DNA: TGCGCCAGCTCCGCCAGGGGCTCGGGCTACGAGCAGTACTTC. This sequence joins TRBV5-1 and TRBJ2-7; TRBD1 might be the D (6 bases). The CDR3 totals 14 residues. Trimming removed 7 bases from V and 3 bases from J, with 17 bases in between. Germline CDR1 SGHRS, CDR2 YFSETQ.

This clone was detected once. The chain couples TRBV7-2 to TRBJ2-7, with TRBD2 matching 9 bases. CDR3 size: 15 residues. J was trimmed by 4 bases and V by 5 bases; bases with no gene match: 9. CDR1 SGHTA and CDR2 FQGNSA come from the germline V gene. The CDR3 bases are TGTGCCAGCAGCCCCTGGCGGGAGGGCCTGTACGAGCAGTACTTC. As protein: CASSPWREGLYEQYF.

The chain uses TRBV21-1 and TRBJ2-7; TRBD2, the table's D call, was not compared with the DNA. TRBV21-1 is a recognized pseudogene. This CDR3 contains 15 residues. CDR3 region: CASSTGLASSYEQYF. The CDR3 bases are TGTGCCAGCAGCACGGGACTAGCGAGCTCCTACGAGCAGTACTTC.

V usage is TRBV5-1 and J usage is TRBJ2-3; no reliable D call. Trimming shortened V by 5 bases and J by 3 bases, and 7 bases separated the two germline ends. This CDR3 region has 12 residues. Germline CDR1 and CDR2: SGHRS and YFSETQ. CDR3 sequence reads: CASRKQTDTQYF. CDR3 nucleotides: TGCGCCAGCAGAAAACAGACAGATACGCAGTATTTT.

This clone came up once. The genes are TRBV30 and TRBJ2-2; 7 bases map to TRBD1. This CDR3 has 14 residues. The V gene end was trimmed by 4 bases and the J gene end by 4 bases; junction bases not matched to a gene: 6. The germline V gene encodes CDR1 GTSNPN and CDR2 SVGIG (reference sequence). For the CDR3, the DNA is TGTGCCTGGACGAAGGGGGCCCCCACCGGGGAGCTGTTTTTT. Its protein product is CAWTKGAPTGELFF.

This clone was counted a single time. The chain has TRBV18 and TRBJ2-7; 9 bases fit TRBD1. CDR3 length: 13 residues. Per germline, CDR1 KGHSH and CDR2 LQKENI. The V and J ends lost 2 bases and 6 bases, in that order; junction bases with no gene match: 2. CDR3 protein: CASSPGTGSEQYF. The DNA for the CDR3 is TGTGCCAGCTCACCAGGGACAGGGAGCGAGCAGTACTTC.

J is TRBJ2-5 and V is TRBV23-1; possibly TRBD2 for D (5 bases). TRBV23-1 is sorted into the ORF group, with uncertain function. With 3 bases removed from V and 10 bases from J, the gap between germline ends came to 21 bases. The CDR3 loop spans 15 amino acids. The CDR3 sequence: CASSHTWGLGSGQYF. The CDR3 DNA follows: TGCGCCAGCAGTCATACTTGGGGTTTGGGGAGTGGCCAGTACTTC.

The genes are TRBV19 and TRBJ2-2; TRBD2 might be the D (6 bases). Germline lookup yields CDR1 LNHDA and CDR2 SQIVND (reference sequence). The CDR3 length is 13 residues. Trimming cost V 7 bases and J 1 base, with 7 bases left between them. DNA of the CDR3: TGTGCCAGTATGCGGGGGAACACCGGGGAGCTGTTTTTT. Its translation: CASMRGNTGELFF.

J is TRBJ2-1 and V is TRBV5-4; 12 bases align to TRBD2. CDR3 length: 16 amino acids. The germline gives CDR1 SGHNT, CDR2 YYREEE (reference sequence). V shed 3 bases, J shed 2 bases, and the junction held 3 bases outside the gene matches. The CDR3: CASSSSSGRAYNEQFF. DNA of the CDR3: TGTGCCAGCAGCTCCTCTAGCGGGAGGGCCTACAATGAGCAGTTCTTC.